A single sample is the source of the 9 T cell receptor beta chains below, sequenced in a study of spatial heterogeneity in lung cancer. The time point is: sample taken at primary tumor resection. TCRdb recomputed calls from the 5' RACE reads with MiXCR, one row per CDR3 protein. The sample shows more than 65,000 distinct CDR3 sequences, about 7.8% of them seen only once. The specimen was PBMCs, collected at surgery. These receptors came from a male donor with early-stage non-small cell lung cancer.

This clonotype has only a few counts. V is TRBV10-3 and J is TRBJ1-1; 7 nucleotides match TRBD1. V lost 5 bases to trimming and J lost 7 bases; unmatched junction nucleotides: 7. Per the germline V gene, CDR1 is ENHRY and CDR2 is SYGVKD. This CDR3 contains 13 residues. CDR3 residues: CAISPQGQGEAFF. The DNA of the CDR3 is TGTGCCATCAGTCCACAGGGGCAGGGTGAAGCTTTCTTT.

In this sample, this clonotype turned up many times. For the CDR3, the DNA is TGTGCCAGCAGTGAAAAAACCAGCTCCTACGAGCAGTACTTC. It codes for CASSEKTSSYEQYF. The chain recombines TRBV2 with TRBJ2-7; D not certain. Between the trimmed V and J ends, which lost 2 bases and 0 bases, there was a span of 8 bases. This CDR3 comprises 14 residues. CDR1 is SNHLY and CDR2 is FYNNEI in the germline V gene. The complete variable domain, with remaining parts taken from reference TRBV2 and TRBJ2-7, reads EPEVTQTPSHQVTQMGQEVILRCVPISNHLYFYWYRQILGQKVEFLVSFYNNEISEKSEIFDDQFSVERPDGSNFTLKIRSTKLEDSAMYFCASSEKTSSYEQYFGPGTRLTVT.

This clonotype was seen repeatedly, ten times or more. This rearrangement joins TRBV12-3 or TRBV12-4 to TRBJ2-5; 10 bases agree with TRBD2. There are 16 residues in the CDR3. V dropped 6 bases and J dropped 1; count of bases not matched to a gene: 8. The CDR3 coding sequence is TGTGCCAGCAGCCCCGGGGTAGCGGGAGGCCAAGAGACCCAGTACTTC. Its translation: CASSPGVAGGQETQYF.

In its sample, this clonotype was seen a few times. V is TRBV7-9 and J is TRBJ1-6; the D is unclear. The CDR3 extends over 14 amino acids. CDR1 and CDR2 (germline): SEHNR, FQNEAQ (reference sequence). V lost 2 bases and J 6 bases, leaving 8 bases between the germline ends. CDR3 region: CASSLRASNSPLHF. Written as DNA, the CDR3 is TGTGCCAGCAGCTTAAGGGCATCTAATTCACCCCTCCACTTT.

Points on this clonotype: At one boundary the junction diverges from the germline segment, which might be a read error. The rearrangement uses TRBV4-1 and TRBJ1-1; TRBD1 is a possible D gene (5 bases). The CDR3 sequence is 13 residues long. From germline, CDR1 is MGHRA and CDR2 YSYEKL. The CDR3 protein is CANSQKGASSAFF. The CDR3 DNA reads as TGCGCCAACAGCCAAAAAGGGGCATCGTCCGCTTTCTTT.

Concerning this clonotype itself: Because it lacks the conserved phenylalanine or tryptophan at the end, this CDR3 is likely a read error. The V gene is TRBV5-1, the J gene TRBJ1-1, with D tentatively TRBD1 (5 bases). This CDR3 spans 14 amino acids. V was cut by 7 bases and J by 6 bases, with 19 bases left in between. The germline V gene encodes CDR1 SGHRS and CDR2 YFSETQ. This CDR3 is CASLPSQGTAEAFI. DNA for the CDR3: TGCGCCAGCCTCCCTTCTCAGGGTACGGCTGAAGCTTTCATT.

There are many counts of this clonotype. The chain is built from TRBV28 and TRBJ1-3; D remains ambiguous. The CDR3 spans 15 residues. The germline V gene encodes CDR1 MDHEN and CDR2 SYDVKM. V lost 6 bases, J lost 3 bases, and 15 bases lay in between. CDR3 region: CASSPRSVIGNTIYF. The CDR3, as DNA: TGTGCCAGCAGCCCCAGGAGCGTAATTGGAAACACCATATATTTT. The complete variable domain, with remaining parts taken from reference TRBV28 and TRBJ1-3, reads DVKVTQSSRYLVKRTGEKVFLECVQDMDHENMFWYRQDPGLGLRLIYFSYDVKMKEKGDIPEGYSVSREKKERFSLILESASTNQTSMYLCASSPRSVIGNTIYFGEGSWLTVV.

This clonotype was counted only a few times. The chain has TRBV18 and TRBJ1-1; D unclear. The CDR3 spans 14 residues. From germline, CDR1 is KGHSH and CDR2 LQKENI. The V gene lost 4 bases and the J gene lost 3 bases, with 12 bases spanning the gap. CDR3 loop: CASSLTLEDTEAFF. CDR3 nucleotide sequence: TGTGCCAGCTCACTAACCCTGGAGGACACTGAAGCTTTCTTT.

This clonotype was seen only a few times. The chain is built from TRBV18 and TRBJ2-7, with 9 bases fitting TRBD2. Germline CDR1 reads KGHSH; CDR2 reads LQKENI. This CDR3 has 14 residues. After removal of 3 bases from V and 7 bases from J, the junction contained 7 bases not matched to a gene. The CDR3 sequence is CASSPVAGVSEQYF. The CDR3 region has the DNA TGTGCCAGCTCACCCGTAGCGGGAGTCAGTGAGCAGTACTTC.